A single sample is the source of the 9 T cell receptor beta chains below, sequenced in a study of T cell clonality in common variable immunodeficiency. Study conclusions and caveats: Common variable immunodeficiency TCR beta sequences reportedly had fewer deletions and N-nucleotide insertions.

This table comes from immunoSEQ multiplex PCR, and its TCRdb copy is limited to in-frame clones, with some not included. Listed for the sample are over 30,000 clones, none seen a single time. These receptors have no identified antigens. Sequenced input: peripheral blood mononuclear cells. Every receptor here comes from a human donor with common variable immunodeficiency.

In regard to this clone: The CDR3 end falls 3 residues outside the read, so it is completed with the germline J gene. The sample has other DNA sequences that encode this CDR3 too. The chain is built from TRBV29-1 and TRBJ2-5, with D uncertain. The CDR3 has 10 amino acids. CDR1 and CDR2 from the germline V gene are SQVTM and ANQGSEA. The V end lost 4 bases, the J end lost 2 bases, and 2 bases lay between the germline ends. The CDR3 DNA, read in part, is TGCAGCGTTGCTCAAGAGACC. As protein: CSVAQET. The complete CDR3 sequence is CSVAQETQYF.

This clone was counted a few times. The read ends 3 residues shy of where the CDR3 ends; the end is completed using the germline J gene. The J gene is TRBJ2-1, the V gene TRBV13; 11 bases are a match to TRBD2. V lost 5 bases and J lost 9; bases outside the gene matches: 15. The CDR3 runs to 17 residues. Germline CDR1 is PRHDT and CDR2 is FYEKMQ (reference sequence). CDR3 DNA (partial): TGTGCCAGCAGCCCCGGGGGACTAGCGGACCATAAGGGTGAG. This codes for CASSPGGLADHKGE. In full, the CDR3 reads CASSPGGLADHKGEQFF.

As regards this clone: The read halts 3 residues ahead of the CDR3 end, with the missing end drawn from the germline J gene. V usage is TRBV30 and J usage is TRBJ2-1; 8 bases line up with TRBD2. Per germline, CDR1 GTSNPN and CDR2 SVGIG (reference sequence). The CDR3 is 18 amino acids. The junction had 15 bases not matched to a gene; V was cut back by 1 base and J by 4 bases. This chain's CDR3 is CAWSARDTLAELYNEQFF. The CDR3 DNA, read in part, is TGTGCCTGGAGTGCCAGGGACACACTAGCGGAACTTTACAATGAG.

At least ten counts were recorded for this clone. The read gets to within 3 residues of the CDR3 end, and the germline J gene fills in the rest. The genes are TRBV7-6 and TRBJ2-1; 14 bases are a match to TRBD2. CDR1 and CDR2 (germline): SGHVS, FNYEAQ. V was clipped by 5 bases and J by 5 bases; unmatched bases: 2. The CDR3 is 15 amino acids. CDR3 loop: CASSRLAGGDNEQFF. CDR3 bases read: TGTGCCAGCAGCCGACTAGCGGGAGGGGACAATGAG.

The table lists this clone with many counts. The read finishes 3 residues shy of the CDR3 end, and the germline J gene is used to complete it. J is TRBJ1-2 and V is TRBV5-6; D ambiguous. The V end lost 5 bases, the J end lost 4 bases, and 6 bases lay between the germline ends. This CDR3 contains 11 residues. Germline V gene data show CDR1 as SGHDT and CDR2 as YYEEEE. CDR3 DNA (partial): TGTGCCAGCAGTAATTCCTATGGC. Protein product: CASSNSYG. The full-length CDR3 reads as CASSNSYGYTF.

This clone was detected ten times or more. The CDR3 sequence is CSARGGGGSGQETQYF. CDR3 bases read: TGCAGTGCTAGAGGGGGTGGCGGGAGTGGTCAAGAGACC. The rearrangement uses TRBV20-1 and TRBJ2-5; TRBD2 matches 7 bases. With the read ending 3 residues before the CDR3 end, the germline J gene is used to fill in that end. This CDR3 has 16 amino acids. The V and J ends lost 1 base and 2 bases, in that order; junction bases with no gene match: 10. Germline V gene sequence: CDR1 DFQATT, CDR2 SNEGSKA (reference sequence).

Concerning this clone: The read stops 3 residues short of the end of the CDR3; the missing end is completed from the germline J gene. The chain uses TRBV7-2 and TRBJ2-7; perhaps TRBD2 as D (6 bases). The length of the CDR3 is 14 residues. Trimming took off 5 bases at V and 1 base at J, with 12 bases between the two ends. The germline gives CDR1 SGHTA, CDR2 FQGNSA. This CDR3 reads CASSPGVVSYEQYF. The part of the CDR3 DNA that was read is TGTGCCAGCAGCCCGGGGGTAGTTTCCTACGAG.

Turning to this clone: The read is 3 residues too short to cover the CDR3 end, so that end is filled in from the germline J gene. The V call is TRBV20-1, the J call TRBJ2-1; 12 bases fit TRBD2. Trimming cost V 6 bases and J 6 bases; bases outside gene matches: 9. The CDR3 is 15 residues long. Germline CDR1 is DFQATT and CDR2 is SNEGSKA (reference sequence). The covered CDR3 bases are TGCAGTGCCTTGACTAGCGGGAGTTGGGGCAATGAG. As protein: CSALTSGSWGNE. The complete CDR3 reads CSALTSGSWGNEQFF.

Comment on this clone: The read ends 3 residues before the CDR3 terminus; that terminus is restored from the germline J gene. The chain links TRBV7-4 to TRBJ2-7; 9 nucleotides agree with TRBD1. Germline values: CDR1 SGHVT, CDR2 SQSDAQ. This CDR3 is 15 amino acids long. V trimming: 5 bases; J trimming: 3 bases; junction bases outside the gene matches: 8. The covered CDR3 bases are TGTGCCAGCAGCCGGGGAGAGACAGGGGGCTACGAG. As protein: CASSRGETGGYE. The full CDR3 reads CASSRGETGGYEQYF.